The 28 T cell receptor beta chains below were found in one sample sequenced in a study of cytomegalovirus exposure and HLA in healthy donors. The PCR employed 60 Vbeta primers together with 13 Jbeta primers. The assay was immunoSEQ multiplex PCR, and TCRdb's table has in-frame clones only and misses some. The sample has about 88,000 clones, approximately 71% seen once. The sample comprised PBMCs. The receptors here all came from a woman in her late teens or twenties in good health and CMV-seropositive.

This clone occurred once. The chain links TRBV6-1 to TRBJ2-4; 8 nucleotides line up with TRBD1. The junction had 7 bases not matched to a gene; V was cut back by 3 bases and J by 3 bases. The CDR3 is 16 residues long. Germline values: CDR1 MNHNS, CDR2 SASEGT. CDR3 in amino acids: CASSEDRAWGKNIQYF. Here the CDR3 DNA reads TGTGCCAGCAGTGAGGACAGGGCTTGGGGCAAAAACATTCAGTACTTC.

This clone appeared a few times. This chain uses TRBV4-3 with TRBJ2-1, with 13 bases aligning to TRBD2. This CDR3 comprises 14 residues. Germline V lookup: CDR1 LGHNA, CDR2 YSLEER. V shed 5 bases, J shed 9 bases, and the junction held 4 bases outside the gene matches. CDR3 sequence: CASSWGTSGTEQFF. The CDR3 DNA sequence: TGCGCCAGCAGCTGGGGGACTAGCGGGACTGAGCAGTTCTTC.

The V gene is TRBV9, the J gene TRBJ2-7; 8 bases are shared with TRBD2. From germline, CDR1 is SGDLS and CDR2 YYNGEE. The trim removed 1 base at V and 0 bases at J, leaving 6 bases unmatched. The CDR3 is made up of 16 amino acids. The CDR3 spells CASSVNGRVSSYEQYF. In nucleotides, the CDR3 is TGTGCCAGCAGCGTAAACGGGAGGGTTAGCTCCTACGAGCAGTACTTC.

The rearrangement uses TRBV5-6 and TRBJ2-6; no clear D. Trimming cost V 0 bases and J 0 bases, with 7 bases left between them. This CDR3 has 16 amino acids. CDR1 is SGHDT and CDR2 is YYEEEE in the germline V gene. The CDR3, as DNA: TGTGCCAGCAGCTTGGTGCGGATCTCTGGGGCCAACGTCCTGACTTTC. Translation gives CASSLVRISGANVLTF.

The chain carries TRBV7-2 and TRBJ1-4; D is possibly TRBD1 (5 bases). Germline-derived CDR1 and CDR2 are SGHTA and FQGNSA. The CDR3 is 15 amino acids. Trimming left V 0 bases short and J 7 bases short, with 12 bases between. The CDR3 spells CASSLARQQVEKLFF. CDR3 coding DNA: TGTGCCAGCAGCTTAGCGAGACAACAGGTTGAAAAACTGTTTTTT.

This chain links TRBV9 with TRBJ1-4, with 9 bases lining up with TRBD1. The CDR3 length is 15 residues. Trimming cost V 4 bases and J 13 bases; bases outside gene matches: 14. Germline V gene lookup returns CDR1 SGDLS and CDR2 YYNGEE. Here the CDR3 DNA reads TGTGCCAGCAGCCCCATTCCCCGGACAGGGGCCAGACTGTTTTTT. It translates to CASSPIPRTGARLFF.

Only a few counts were recorded for this clone. The J gene is TRBJ1-3, the V gene TRBV9; D gene unclear. Per the germline V gene, CDR1 is SGDLS and CDR2 is YYNGEE. Deletions cut 0 bases from V and 3 bases from J, with 10 bases between. This CDR3 has 15 amino acids. This CDR3 is CASSVGTGGGNTIYF. DNA for the CDR3: TGTGCCAGCAGCGTAGGGACCGGAGGTGGAAACACCATATATTTT.

The CDR3 DNA reads as TGTGCCAGCAGATTAAACAGGGGAACTGAAGCTTTCTTT. It specifies CASRLNRGTEAFF. This chain joins TRBV7-6 and TRBJ1-1; 7 bases line up with TRBD1. CDR1 is SGHVS and CDR2 is FNYEAQ in the germline V gene. This CDR3 region has 13 residues. Trimming at V came to 6 bases and at J to 5 bases, leaving 6 bases not matched to a gene.

V gene TRBV19 combines with J gene TRBJ1-2; D is ambiguous. V lost 4 bases and J 1 base, leaving 10 bases between the germline ends. CDR3 length: 14 residues. CDR1 LNHDA and CDR2 SQIVND come from the germline V gene (reference sequence). The CDR3 DNA follows: TGTGCCAGTAGTAGTAGGCAGCGTAACTATGGCTACACCTTC. Translation gives CASSSRQRNYGYTF.

The J gene is TRBJ2-7, the V gene TRBV2, with 7 bases fitting TRBD2. CDR1 is SNHLY and CDR2 is FYNNEI in the germline V gene. The V gene end was trimmed by 7 bases and the J gene end by 1 base; junction bases not matched to a gene: 7. CDR3 length: 14 residues. As DNA, the CDR3 is TGTGCCAGCACTCGGGAGCGGGGTTCCTACGAGCAGTACTTC. It yields the protein CASTRERGSYEQYF.

This chain joins TRBV2 and TRBJ2-7; 10 nucleotides agree with TRBD2. Germline V lookup: CDR1 SNHLY, CDR2 FYNNEI. J lost 0 bases, V lost 11 bases, and 16 bases had no gene match. This CDR3 region has 17 residues. This CDR3 reads CAGNGAGGRGSSYEQYF. CDR3 coding DNA: TGTGCCGGAAACGGAGCGGGGGGGCGGGGCAGCTCCTACGAGCAGTACTTC. Full variable domain (remainder filled in from reference TRBV2 and TRBJ2-7): EPEVTQTPSHQVTQMGQEVILRCVPISNHLYFYWYRQILGQKVEFLVSFYNNEISEKSEIFDDQFSVERPDGSNFTLKIRSTKLEDSAMYFCAGNGAGGRGSSYEQYFGPGTRLTVT.

The chain couples TRBV5-4 to TRBJ2-5, with D possibly matching TRBD1 (6 bases). CDR3 size: 14 residues. Germline-derived CDR1 and CDR2 are SGHNT and YYREEE (reference sequence). V was cut by 4 bases and J by 1 base, with 11 bases left in between. The CDR3 protein is CASSTQGPQETQYF. For the CDR3, the DNA is TGTGCCAGCAGCACACAGGGACCCCAAGAGACCCAGTACTTC.

The genes are TRBV5-1 and TRBJ2-5, with TRBD1 as a possible D gene (5 bases). Germline CDR1 and CDR2: SGHRS and YFSETQ. This CDR3 spans 15 amino acids. The V end lost 1 base, the J end lost 1 base, and 11 bases lay between the germline ends. The CDR3 DNA reads TGCGCCAGCAGCTTGATGGGCCAGGGCCAAGAGACCCAGTACTTC. This sequence encodes CASSLMGQGQETQYF.

V usage is TRBV11-2 and J usage is TRBJ1-3, with 7 bases lining up with TRBD1. There are 17 residues in the CDR3. Germline V gives CDR1 SGHAT, CDR2 FQNNGV. V was clipped by 4 bases and J by 2 bases; unmatched bases: 11. CDR3: CASSSTADRVAGNTIYF. The CDR3 bases are TGTGCCAGCAGCTCGACCGCAGACAGGGTGGCTGGAAACACCATATATTTT.

A few counts support this clone. The chain carries TRBV5-1 and TRBJ2-3; 12 bases agree with TRBD2. V lost 1 base, J lost 1 base, and 4 bases stayed unmatched. This CDR3 is 17 amino acids long. Germline CDR1 reads SGHRS; CDR2 reads YFSETQ. CDR3 bases: TGCGCCAGCAGCTTGACCCGACTAGCGGGAGGCACAGATACGCAGTATTTT. The encoded protein is CASSLTRLAGGTDTQYF.

The chain recombines TRBV11-3 with TRBJ2-1, with TRBD2 matching 11 bases. The CDR3 is 17 residues long. Unmatched junction bases numbered 10, after V lost 4 bases and J lost 5 bases. Germline loops: CDR1 SGHNT, CDR2 YENEEA. The DNA for the CDR3 is TGTGCCAGCAGCTCCGTAGGAGCGGGACTAGCGGACAATGAGCAGTTCTTC. Encoded protein: CASSSVGAGLADNEQFF. Complete variable domain (other parts from reference TRBV11-3 and TRBJ2-1): EAGVVQSPRYKIIEKKQPVAFWCNPISGHNTLYWYLQNLGQGPELLIRYENEEAVDDSQLPKDRFSAERLKGVDSTLKIQPAELGDSAVYLCASSSVGAGLADNEQFFGPGTRLTVL.

The CDR3 region is CSVGMAGNREQYF. The CDR3 bases are TGCAGCGTTGGAATGGCAGGGAATAGAGAGCAGTACTTC. The J gene is TRBJ2-7, the V gene TRBV29-1; D is perhaps TRBD1 (5 bases). Germline V gives CDR1 SQVTM, CDR2 ANQGSEA. Trimming stripped 4 bases from V and 7 bases from J, with 17 bases between. The CDR3 has 13 amino acids.

V and J are TRBV6-1 and TRBJ2-3; D is undetermined. V was clipped by 1 base and J by 2 bases, with 10 bases between them. Germline values: CDR1 MNHNS, CDR2 SASEGT. The CDR3 runs to 15 residues. CDR3 in amino acids: CASSEVQQNTDTQYF. CDR3 sequence (DNA): TGTGCCAGCAGTGAAGTCCAACAGAACACAGATACGCAGTATTTT.

V gene TRBV5-6 combines with J gene TRBJ2-7; a possible D gene is TRBD1 (5 bases). Germline CDR1 SGHDT, CDR2 YYEEEE. With 4 bases removed from V and 5 bases from J, the gap between germline ends came to 16 bases. The CDR3 extends over 14 amino acids. CDR3 coding DNA: TGTGCCAGCAGCACCGTAGGGGTTCGCCACGAGCAGTACTTC. Its translation is CASSTVGVRHEQYF.

This clone was seen a handful of times. CDR3 amino acids: CASSQDVISGNEQFF. CDR3 DNA sequence: TGCGCCAGCAGCCAAGATGTAATCTCCGGGAATGAGCAGTTCTTC. The V and J genes are TRBV4-3 and TRBJ2-1, with D hard to call. Germline lookup yields CDR1 LGHNA and CDR2 YSLEER. CDR3 length equals 15 residues. Trimming removed 0 bases from V and 7 bases from J, with 13 bases in between.

V is TRBV19 and J is TRBJ1-1; D gene unclear. Trimming cost V 3 bases and J 5 bases, with 16 bases left between them. Germline CDR1 and CDR2: LNHDA and SQIVND (reference sequence). The CDR3 covers 15 residues. The CDR3 DNA follows: TGTGCCAGTAGTATGCAAGGGCGGGAAGGGACTGAAGCTTTCTTT. Its protein product is CASSMQGREGTEAFF.

The J gene is TRBJ2-6, the V gene TRBV4-1, with D possibly TRBD1 on 6 matching bases. V dropped 0 bases and J dropped 4 bases, with 13 bases sitting between them. CDR1 is MGHRA and CDR2 is YSYEKL in the germline V gene. This CDR3 is 17 amino acids long. CDR3 in amino acids: CASSQDGTGPGANVLTF. Here the CDR3 DNA reads TGCGCCAGCAGCCAAGATGGCACAGGGCCCGGGGCCAACGTCCTGACTTTC.

V and J are TRBV5-1 and TRBJ1-5; the D is unclear. This CDR3 is 20 amino acids long. V gave up 4 bases and J gave up 5 bases, with 31 bases separating them. The germline V gene encodes CDR1 SGHRS and CDR2 YFSETQ. The CDR3 spells CASSLPHPRGFVSPHQPQHF. The CDR3 DNA is TGCGCCAGCAGCCTACCTCATCCCCGGGGATTTGTGTCCCCGCATCAGCCCCAGCATTTT. Looking up the rest from reference TRBV5-1 and TRBJ1-5 gives the full variable domain: KAGVTQTPRYLIKTRGQQVTLSCSPISGHRSVSWYQQTPGQGLQFLFEYFSETQRNKGNFPGRFSGRQFSNSRSEMNVSTLELGDSALYLCASSLPHPRGFVSPHQPQHFGDGTRLSIL.

This clone was seen only once. V usage is TRBV4-2 and J usage is TRBJ1-2, with D unresolved. CDR3 length: 15 residues. Germline V gene sequence: CDR1 LGHNA, CDR2 YNFKEQ. V lost 0 bases to trimming and J lost 2 bases, with 10 bases between them. The CDR3: CASSQDHQRNYGYTF. The CDR3 coding sequence is TGTGCCAGCAGCCAAGATCACCAGAGGAACTATGGCTACACCTTC.

A few counts support this clone. This rearrangement joins TRBV15 to TRBJ2-2; tentatively, D is TRBD2 (5 bases). Germline-derived CDR1 and CDR2 are LNHNV and YYDKDF (reference sequence). The CDR3 runs to 16 residues. V gave up 0 bases and J gave up 6 bases, with 14 bases separating them. The CDR3 DNA is TGTGCCACCAGCAGAGACCGCCGGGGAGCTCCCGGGGAGCTGTTTTTT. Its protein product is CATSRDRRGAPGELFF.

This chain uses TRBV6-1 with TRBJ1-2; D perhaps matches TRBD1 (5 bases). The CDR3 loop spans 15 amino acids. Germline lookup yields CDR1 MNHNS and CDR2 SASEGT. Deletions cut 1 base from V and 0 bases from J, with 9 bases between. The CDR3 region is CASSEDPGPNYGYTF. The CDR3 coding sequence is TGTGCCAGCAGTGAAGATCCAGGGCCTAACTATGGCTACACCTTC.

Remarks on this clone: A junction boundary mismatches the germline segment, possibly from a read error. The genes are TRBV27 and TRBJ2-7; D unclear. CDR1 and CDR2 from the germline V gene are MNHEY and SMNVEV (reference sequence). This CDR3 has 14 amino acids. The CDR3 coding sequence is TGTGTCAGCAGTCAGACTCAGCAGTTGAGCGAGCAGTACTTC. Its protein product is CVSSQTQQLSEQYF.

This CDR3 reads CASSRTVGTSGQPQHF. Written as DNA, the CDR3 is TGTGCCAGCAGCCGGACAGTGGGCACTTCAGGTCAGCCCCAGCATTTT. V is TRBV5-8 and J is TRBJ1-5; TRBD1 might be the D (6 bases). The CDR3 has 16 residues. Per germline, CDR1 SGHTS and CDR2 YDEGEE. Trimming shortened V by 4 bases and J by 6 bases, and 20 bases separated the two germline ends.